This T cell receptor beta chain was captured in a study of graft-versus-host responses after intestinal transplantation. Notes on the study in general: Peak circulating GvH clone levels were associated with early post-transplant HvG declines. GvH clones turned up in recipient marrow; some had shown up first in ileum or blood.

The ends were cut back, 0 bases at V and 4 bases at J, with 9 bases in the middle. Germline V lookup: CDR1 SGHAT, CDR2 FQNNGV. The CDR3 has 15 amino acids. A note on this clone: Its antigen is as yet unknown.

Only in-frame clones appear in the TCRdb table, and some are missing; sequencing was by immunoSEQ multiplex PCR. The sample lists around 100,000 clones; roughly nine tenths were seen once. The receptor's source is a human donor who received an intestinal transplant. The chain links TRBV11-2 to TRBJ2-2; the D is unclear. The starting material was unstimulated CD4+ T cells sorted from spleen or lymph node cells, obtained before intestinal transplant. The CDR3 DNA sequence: TGTGCCAGCAGCTTAGAACGGCGCCTCACCGGGGAGCTGTTTTTT. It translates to CASSLERRLTGELFF. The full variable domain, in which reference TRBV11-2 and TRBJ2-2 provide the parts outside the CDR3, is EAGVAQSPRYKIIEKRQSVAFWCNPISGHATLYWYQQILGQGPKLLIQFQNNGVVDDSQLPKDRFSAERLKGVDSTLKIQPAKLEDSAVYLCASSLERRLTGELFFGEGSRLTVL.